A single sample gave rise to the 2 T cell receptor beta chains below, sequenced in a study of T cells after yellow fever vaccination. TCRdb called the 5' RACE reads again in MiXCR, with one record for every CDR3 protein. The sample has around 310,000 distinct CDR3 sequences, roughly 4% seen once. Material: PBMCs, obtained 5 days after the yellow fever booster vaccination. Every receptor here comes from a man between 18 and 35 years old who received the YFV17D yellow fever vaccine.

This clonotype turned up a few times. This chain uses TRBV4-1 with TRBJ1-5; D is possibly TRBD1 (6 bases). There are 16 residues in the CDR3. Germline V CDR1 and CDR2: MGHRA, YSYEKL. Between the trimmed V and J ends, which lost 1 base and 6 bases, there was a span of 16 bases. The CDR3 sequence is CASSQVWDKAGQPQHF. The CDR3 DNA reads TGCGCCAGCAGCCAAGTTTGGGACAAGGCGGGTCAGCCCCAGCATTTT.

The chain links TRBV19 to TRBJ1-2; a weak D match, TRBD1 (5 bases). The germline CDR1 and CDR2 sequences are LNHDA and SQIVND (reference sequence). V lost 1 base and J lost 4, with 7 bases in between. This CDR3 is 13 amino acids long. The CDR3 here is CASSIATGYGYTF. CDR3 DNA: TGTGCCAGTAGTATAGCAACAGGCTATGGCTACACCTTC.